A single sample gave rise to the 7 T cell receptor beta chains below, sequenced in a study of Graves' ophthalmopathy and Graves' hyperthyroidism. Researchers took RNA transcripts and amplified TCR beta CDR3 regions from them. The workflow started with a first-round RT-PCR run with HTBI primers and then moved on to a second-round multiplex PCR. Via MiXCR, TCRdb re-called the multiplex PCR reads, giving one row per CDR3 protein. The sample holds approximately 1.2 million distinct CDR3 sequences, 35% to 40% seen once. The sequencing sample was made of peripheral blood or thyroid tissue (not recorded which). Receptors were obtained from an adult man with Graves' hyperthyroidism.

This chain uses TRBV18 with TRBJ1-5; D may be TRBD1 (5 bases). CDR1 and CDR2 from the germline V gene are KGHSH and LQKENI. The CDR3 runs to 15 residues. Trimming stripped 0 bases from V and 5 bases from J, with 11 bases between. The CDR3 nucleotides are TGTGCCAGCTCACCACCGGGGAGGGGTCATCAGCCCCAGCATTTT. Translating gives CASSPPGRGHQPQHF.

The genes are TRBV7-2 and TRBJ2-7; 11 nucleotides agree with TRBD2. Germline CDR1 reads SGHTA; CDR2 reads FQGNSA. The CDR3 totals 17 residues. The V gene end was trimmed by 3 bases and the J gene end by 3 bases; junction bases not matched to a gene: 10. CDR3 protein: CASSFGLAGGRNYEQYF. The CDR3 DNA reads TGTGCCAGCAGCTTTGGGCTAGCGGGGGGCCGAAACTACGAGCAGTACTTC.

This chain connects TRBV6-5 to TRBJ1-1, with D hard to call. The CDR3 is 16 residues long. V lost 6 bases, J lost 0 bases, and 17 bases lay in between. In germline, CDR1 is MNHEY, CDR2 SVGAGI. The CDR3 is CASRDGLGRMNTEAFF. DNA for the CDR3: TGTGCCAGCAGAGACGGCTTGGGCAGGATGAACACTGAAGCTTTCTTT.

This clonotype has ten or more counts. This chain uses TRBV5-1 with TRBJ1-5; 10 bases map to TRBD1. V shed 4 bases, J shed 5 bases, and the junction held 9 bases outside the gene matches. Germline V gives CDR1 SGHRS, CDR2 YFSETQ. The CDR3 is 16 amino acids. In nucleotides, the CDR3 is TGCGCCAGCAGCGTGGGTGGGACAGGGGAGTATCAGCCCCAGCATTTT. Its protein product is CASSVGGTGEYQPQHF.

This clonotype has just one count. One base away lies a much larger clone, so this may be a sequencing read error. The V call is TRBV7-2, the J call TRBJ1-1, with 7 bases matching TRBD1. This CDR3 contains 11 residues. CDR1 is SGHTA, CDR2 FQGNSA, per germline. Trimming took 4 bases from V and 11 from J; bases not matched to a gene: 4. CDR3 DNA: TGTGCCAGCAGCTCGCGACAGGGCGCTTTCTTT. Translation: CASSSRQGAFF.

This chain connects TRBV4-3 to TRBJ1-1; D not resolved. This CDR3 has 16 residues. Germline V gene sequence: CDR1 LGHNA, CDR2 YSLEER. Deletions cut 0 bases from V and 1 base from J, with 12 bases between. The CDR3 coding sequence is TGCGCCAGCAGCCAAGAAAGGACCTGGGGGAACACTGAAGCTTTCTTT. Translated: CASSQERTWGNTEAFF.

Concerning this clonotype itself: One junction end disagrees with the germline gene, perhaps due to a read error. This chain uses TRBV10-2 with TRBJ1-3; perhaps TRBD1 as D (6 bases). Germline V lookup: CDR1 WSHSY, CDR2 SAAADI. The CDR3 spans 17 residues. The CDR3 loop reads CASGYKGGDYSGNTIYF. CDR3 DNA sequence: TGTGCCAGCGGTTACAAAGGGGGGGACTACTCTGGAAACACCATATATTTT.